This T cell receptor beta chain was documented in a study of T cells in Graves' hyperthyroidism and ophthalmopathy. Study conclusions and caveats: In validation, the model predicted ophthalmopathy. These predictions came a median about 6.5 months before onset. Most thyroid-expanded clonotypes above 0.001 were also found in blood.

A Clinical Activity Score of at least 3, a NOSPECS grade of at least 4 and a duration under 3 months were recorded in the ophthalmopathy patients. Germline assignment: CDR1 KGHSH and CDR2 LQKENI. The germline V and J ends were trimmed by 4 bases and 3 bases, with 16 bases remaining between them. This CDR3 contains 17 residues. For this clonotype: As yet, its antigen is unknown.

TCR beta CDR3 regions were amplified from RNA. HTBI primers drove first-round RT-PCR of the TCR CDR3. TCRdb used MiXCR to reprocess the multiplex PCR reads, holding one entry per CDR3 protein. Of around 600,000 distinct CDR3 sequences listed, roughly 15% were seen once; the top ten hold approximately 12%. Sequencing was carried out using blood. This TCR derives from a woman aged 45-65 years with Graves' ophthalmopathy. This chain joins TRBV18 and TRBJ1-6; TRBD1 might be the D (5 bases). As DNA, the CDR3 is TGTGCCAGCTCACAATTACCGGACACAAACTATAATTCACCCCTCCACTTT. It specifies CASSQLPDTNYNSPLHF.